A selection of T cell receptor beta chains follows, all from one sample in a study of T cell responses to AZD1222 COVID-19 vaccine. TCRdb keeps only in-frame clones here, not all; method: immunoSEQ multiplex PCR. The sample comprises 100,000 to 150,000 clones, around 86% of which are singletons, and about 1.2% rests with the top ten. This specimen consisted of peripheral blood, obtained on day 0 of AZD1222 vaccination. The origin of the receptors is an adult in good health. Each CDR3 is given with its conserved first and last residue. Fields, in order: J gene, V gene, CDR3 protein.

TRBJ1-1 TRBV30 CAWSEDRNTEAFF
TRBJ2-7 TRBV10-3 CAISEFRESEEAYEQYF
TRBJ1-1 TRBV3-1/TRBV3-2 CASGGWGTEAFF
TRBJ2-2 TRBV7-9 CASSPRGPGMIGELFF
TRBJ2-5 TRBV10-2 CASSETTFSGYSLGQYF
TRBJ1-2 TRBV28 CASKPGQGDYGYTF
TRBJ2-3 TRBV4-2 CASSQERLAGGDTQYF
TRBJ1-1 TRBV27 CASNRQGPNTEAFF
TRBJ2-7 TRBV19 CASRRGALDVYEQYF
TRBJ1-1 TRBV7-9 CASSLEWGRGAPEAFF
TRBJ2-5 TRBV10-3 CAISESVQSVETQYF
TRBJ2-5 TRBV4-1 CARAQPGTQETQYF